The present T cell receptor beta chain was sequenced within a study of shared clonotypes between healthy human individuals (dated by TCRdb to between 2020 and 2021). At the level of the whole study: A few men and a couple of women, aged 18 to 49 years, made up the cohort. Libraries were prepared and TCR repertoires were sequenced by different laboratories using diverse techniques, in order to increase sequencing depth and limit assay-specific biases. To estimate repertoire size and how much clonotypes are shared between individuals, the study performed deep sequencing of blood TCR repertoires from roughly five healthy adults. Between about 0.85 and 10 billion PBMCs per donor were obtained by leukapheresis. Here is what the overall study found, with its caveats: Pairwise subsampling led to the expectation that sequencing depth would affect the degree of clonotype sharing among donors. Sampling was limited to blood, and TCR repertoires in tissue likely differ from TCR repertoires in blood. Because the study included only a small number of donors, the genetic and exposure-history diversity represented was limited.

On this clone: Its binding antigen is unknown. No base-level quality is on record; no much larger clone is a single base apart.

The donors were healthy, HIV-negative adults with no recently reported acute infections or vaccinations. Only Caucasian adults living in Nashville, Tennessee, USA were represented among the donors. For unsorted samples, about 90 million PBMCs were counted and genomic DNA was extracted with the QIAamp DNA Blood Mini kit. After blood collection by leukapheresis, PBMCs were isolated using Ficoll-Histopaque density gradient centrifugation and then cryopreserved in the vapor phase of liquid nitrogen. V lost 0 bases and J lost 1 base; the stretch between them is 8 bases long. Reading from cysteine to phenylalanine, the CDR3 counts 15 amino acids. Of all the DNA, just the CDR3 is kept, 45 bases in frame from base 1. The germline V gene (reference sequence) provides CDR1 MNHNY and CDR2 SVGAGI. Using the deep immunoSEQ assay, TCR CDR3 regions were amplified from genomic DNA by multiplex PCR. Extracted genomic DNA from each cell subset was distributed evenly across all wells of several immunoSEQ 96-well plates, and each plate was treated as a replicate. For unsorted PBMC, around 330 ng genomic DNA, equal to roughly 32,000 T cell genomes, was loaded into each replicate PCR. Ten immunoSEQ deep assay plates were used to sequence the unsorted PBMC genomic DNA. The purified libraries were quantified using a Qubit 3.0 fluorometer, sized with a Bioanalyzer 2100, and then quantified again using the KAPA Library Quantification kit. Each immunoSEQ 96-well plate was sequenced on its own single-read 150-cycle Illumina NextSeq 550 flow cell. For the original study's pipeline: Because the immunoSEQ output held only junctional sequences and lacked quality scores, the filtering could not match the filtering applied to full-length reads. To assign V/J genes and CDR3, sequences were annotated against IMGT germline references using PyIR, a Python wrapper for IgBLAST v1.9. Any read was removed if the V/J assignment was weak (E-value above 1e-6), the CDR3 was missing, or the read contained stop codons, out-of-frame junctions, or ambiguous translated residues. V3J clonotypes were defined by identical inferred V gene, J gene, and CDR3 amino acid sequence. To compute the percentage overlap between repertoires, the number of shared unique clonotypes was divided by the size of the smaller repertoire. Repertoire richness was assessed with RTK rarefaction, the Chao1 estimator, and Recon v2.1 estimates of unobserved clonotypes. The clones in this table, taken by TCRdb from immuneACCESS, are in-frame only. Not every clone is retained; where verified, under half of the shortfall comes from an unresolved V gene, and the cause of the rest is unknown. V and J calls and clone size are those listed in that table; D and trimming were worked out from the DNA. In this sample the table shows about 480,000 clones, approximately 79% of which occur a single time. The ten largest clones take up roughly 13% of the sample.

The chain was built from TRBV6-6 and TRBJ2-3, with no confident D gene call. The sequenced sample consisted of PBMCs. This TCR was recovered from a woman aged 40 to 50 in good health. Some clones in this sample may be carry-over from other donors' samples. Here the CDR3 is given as CASSYSTGRTDTQYF. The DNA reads TGTGCCAGCAGTTACTCGACGGGTCGCACAGATACGCAGTATTTT.